This TCR beta chain was profiled in a study of control samples from healthy donors and cancer patients. The germline V gene encodes CDR1 SGDLS and CDR2 YYNGEE. The length of the CDR3 is 14 residues. V gave up 6 bases and J gave up 0 bases; unmatched junction bases: 4. This table comes from immunoSEQ multiplex PCR, and its TCRdb copy is limited to in-frame clones, with some not included. The top ten hold more than 15% of the sample, which has tens of thousands of clones, roughly 91% seen once. Sequencing was carried out using blood. V gene TRBV9 combines with J gene TRBJ2-3; 7 bases agree with TRBD2. The TCR comes from a man aged 25-45 years in good health. The CDR3 loop reads CASTGGGSTDTQYF. In DNA form, the CDR3 reads TGTGCCAGCACTGGGGGGGGAAGCACAGATACGCAGTATTTT.